The 17 T cell receptor beta chains below were found in one sample sequenced in a study of a mutant IDH1 vaccine in newly diagnosed glioma. Time point given: week 11, during vaccination. Every vaccine dose comprised 300 ug of mutant IDH1 20-mer peptide plus topical imiquimod. The method was immunoSEQ multiplex PCR; TCRdb's version includes in-frame clones alone and lacks a portion of them. The sample carries tens of thousands of clones, 90% to 95% recorded once. Antigens of these TCRs are unknown. The sequencing here drew on PBMCs, taken from a glioma patient whose treatment included an IDH1 peptide vaccine. These receptors all come from a middle-aged man with glioma.

The V call is TRBV7-9, the J call TRBJ1-1; D is undetermined. V was clipped by 1 base and J by 6 bases, with 12 bases between them. Germline CDR1 SEHNR, CDR2 FQNEAQ (reference sequence). CDR3 length equals 14 residues. DNA for the CDR3: TGTGCCAGCAGCTTAGACGGCAGGCCCCCTGAAGCTTTCTTT. This encodes CASSLDGRPPEAFF.

The V call is TRBV6-6, the J call TRBJ2-7; maybe TRBD1 (5 bases). Germline lookup yields CDR1 MNHNY and CDR2 SVGAGI (reference sequence). The V and J ends lost 7 bases and 5 bases respectively, with 18 bases between them. The CDR3 consists of 14 residues. DNA for the CDR3: TGTGCCAGCACTCTCAAACCCCCCAGGGACGAGCAGTACTTC. Its protein product is CASTLKPPRDEQYF.

The V gene is TRBV7-6, the J gene TRBJ1-5, with D possibly matching TRBD1 (5 bases). The V gene lost 5 bases and the J gene lost 2 bases, with 13 bases spanning the gap. Germline V CDR1 and CDR2: SGHVS, FNYEAQ. CDR3 length equals 15 residues. The CDR3 coding sequence is TGTGCCAGCAGCGAAAGAAGGGACGGCAATCAGCCCCAGCATTTT. It translates to CASSERRDGNQPQHF.

This clone was observed a few times. The rearrangement joins TRBV29-1 to TRBJ1-1; D is unclear. Germline lookup yields CDR1 SQVTM and CDR2 ANQGSEA. The V and J ends lost 4 bases and 3 bases respectively, with 9 bases between them. The CDR3 totals 12 residues. In DNA form, the CDR3 reads TGCAGCGTTGCGGTCCTCGACACTGAAGCTTTCTTT. It is translated as CSVAVLDTEAFF. The variable domain in full, with the rest retrieved from reference TRBV29-1 and TRBJ1-1, is SAVISQKPSRDICQRGTSLTIQCQVDSQVTMMFWYRQQPGQSLTLIATANQGSEATYESGFVIDKFPISRPNLTFSTLTVSNMSPEDSSIYLCSVAVLDTEAFFGQGTRLTVV.

This clone showed up just once. The V gene is TRBV7-8, the J gene TRBJ2-7; D gene uncertain. CDR1 is SGHVS and CDR2 is FQNEAQ in the germline V gene. Trimming left V 1 base short and J 7 bases short, with 11 bases between. The length of the CDR3 is 13 residues. The CDR3 reads CASSLVAGTEQYF. Written as DNA, the CDR3 is TGTGCCAGCAGCTTAGTGGCTGGAACTGAGCAGTACTTC. Complete variable domain (other parts from reference TRBV7-8 and TRBJ2-7): GAGVSQSPRYKVAKRGQDVALRCDPISGHVSLFWYQQALGQGPEFLTYFQNEAQLDKSGLPSDRFFAERPEGSVSTLKIQRTQQEDSAVYLCASSLVAGTEQYFGPGTRLTVT.

This clone was recorded only once. This chain joins TRBV18 and TRBJ2-7; a weak D match, TRBD1 (6 bases). The V end lost 5 bases, the J end lost 4 bases, and 18 bases lay between the germline ends. Germline V CDR1 and CDR2: KGHSH, LQKENI. CDR3 length: 15 amino acids. This chain's CDR3 is CASSTQATQGYEQYF. The DNA of the CDR3 is TGTGCCAGCTCAACTCAGGCTACCCAGGGGTACGAGCAGTACTTC.

The CDR3: CASRTGTQNEKLFF. The CDR3 region has the DNA TGTGCCAGCAGGACCGGGACCCAAAATGAAAAACTGTTTTTT. The chain is built from TRBV7-2 and TRBJ1-4; tentatively, D is TRBD1 (5 bases). The CDR3 runs 14 residues. Germline V gene sequence: CDR1 SGHTA, CDR2 FQGNSA. V dropped 6 bases and J dropped 5 bases, with 13 bases sitting between them.

V gene TRBV27 combines with J gene TRBJ1-1, with a tentative D call TRBD1 (5 bases). V dropped 2 bases and J dropped 7 bases, with 11 bases sitting between them. The CDR3 has 13 amino acids. Per germline, CDR1 MNHEY and CDR2 SMNVEV (reference sequence). CDR3 residues: CASSLRGSGEAFF. CDR3 DNA: TGTGCCAGCAGTTTAAGGGGCAGCGGTGAAGCTTTCTTT.

CDR3 loop: CAVSRGPGGANVLTF. The CDR3 coding sequence is TGTGCCGTATCAAGGGGGCCCGGTGGGGCCAACGTCCTGACTTTC. The chain uses TRBV2 and TRBJ2-6, with 7 bases that match TRBD1. The V gene end was trimmed by 11 bases and the J gene end by 3 bases; junction bases not matched to a gene: 10. CDR3 length: 15 residues. Per germline, CDR1 SNHLY and CDR2 FYNNEI.

V is TRBV5-6 and J is TRBJ1-2; no firm D call. V lost 0 bases, J lost 8 bases, and 17 bases lay in between. CDR1 and CDR2 (germline): SGHDT, YYEEEE. This CDR3 contains 15 residues. The CDR3 here is CASSLVFRERDGYTF. The CDR3 nucleotides are TGTGCCAGCAGCTTGGTGTTTCGGGAGCGCGACGGCTACACCTTC.

In its sample, this clone was seen once. This sequence joins TRBV10-3 and TRBJ1-1; no clear D. The CDR3 totals 14 residues. In germline, CDR1 is ENHRY, CDR2 SYGVKD. V dropped 3 bases and J dropped 1 base, with 9 bases sitting between them. The CDR3 region has the DNA TGTGCCATCAGTGACTACGGCCCGAACACTGAAGCTTTCTTT. Amino acid sequence: CAISDYGPNTEAFF.

The rearrangement links TRBV11-1 to TRBJ2-1, with TRBD1 identical over 8 bases. Germline values: CDR1 SGHAT, CDR2 FQDESV (reference sequence). V was pared by 6 bases and J by 6 bases, with 7 bases of the junction left unmatched. The CDR3 is 14 residues long. The CDR3 loop is CASRDRGPFNEQFF. In DNA, the CDR3 is TGTGCCAGCAGAGACAGGGGCCCTTTCAATGAGCAGTTCTTC.

This clone is large by share. The rearrangement uses TRBV19 and TRBJ1-5; 7 bases line up with TRBD1. From germline, CDR1 is LNHDA and CDR2 SQIVND (reference sequence). The CDR3 extends over 12 amino acids. The J segment lost 4 bases and the V segment lost 6 bases, leaving 0 bases of the junction unmatched. This CDR3 is CASRTGNQPQHF. In DNA, the CDR3 is TGTGCCAGTAGGACAGGGAATCAGCCCCAGCATTTT.

This chain joins TRBV6-1 and TRBJ1-4; 7 bases line up with TRBD1. V dropped 8 bases and J dropped 4; count of bases not matched to a gene: 7. CDR1 is MNHNS, CDR2 SASEGT, per germline. CDR3 length: 14 amino acids. The CDR3 loop reads CASSRQGGNEKLFF. The DNA of the CDR3 is TGTGCCAGCTCTAGACAGGGTGGTAATGAAAAACTGTTTTTT.

This chain joins TRBV18 and TRBJ1-3; no reliable D call. This CDR3 is built from 14 residues. Trimming shortened V by 0 bases and J by 0 bases, and 3 bases separated the two germline ends. CDR1 is KGHSH and CDR2 is LQKENI in the germline V gene. In DNA form, the CDR3 reads TGTGCCAGCTCACCACCGGGCTCTGGAAACACCATATATTTT. It encodes CASSPPGSGNTIYF.

The J gene is TRBJ2-1, the V gene TRBV7-2; D is perhaps TRBD1 or TRBD2 (5 bases each). The CDR3 is 12 residues long. Looked up from germline, CDR1 is SGHTA and CDR2 is FQGNSA. Trimming removed 4 bases at V and 7 bases at J, with 8 bases between. The CDR3 loop reads CASSSGPNEQFF. CDR3 DNA: TGTGCCAGCAGCTCGGGACCGAATGAGCAGTTCTTC.

The rearrangement joins TRBV5-1 to TRBJ2-7; D is unclear. The CDR3 contains 13 residues. Germline V gene sequence: CDR1 SGHRS, CDR2 YFSETQ. V was trimmed by 2 bases and J by 4 bases, leaving 10 bases between them. The CDR3 loop is CASSLRVGYEQYF. CDR3 DNA: TGCGCCAGCAGCTTAAGGGTGGGGTACGAGCAGTACTTC.